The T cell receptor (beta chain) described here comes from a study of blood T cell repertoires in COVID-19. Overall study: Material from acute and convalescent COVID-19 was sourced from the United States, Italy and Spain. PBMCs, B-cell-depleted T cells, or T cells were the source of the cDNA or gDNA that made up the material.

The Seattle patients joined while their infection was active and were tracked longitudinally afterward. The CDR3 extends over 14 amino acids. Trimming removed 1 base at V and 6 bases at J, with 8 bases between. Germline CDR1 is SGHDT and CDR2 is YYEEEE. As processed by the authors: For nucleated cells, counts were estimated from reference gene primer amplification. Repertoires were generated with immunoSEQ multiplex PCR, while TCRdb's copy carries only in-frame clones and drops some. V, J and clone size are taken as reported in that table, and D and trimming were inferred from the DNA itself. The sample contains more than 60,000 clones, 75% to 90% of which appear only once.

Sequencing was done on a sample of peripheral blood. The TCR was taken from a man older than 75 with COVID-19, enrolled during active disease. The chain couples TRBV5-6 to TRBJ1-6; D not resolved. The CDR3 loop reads CASSLQQFNSPLHF. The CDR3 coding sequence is TGTGCCAGCAGCTTGCAACAGTTTAATTCACCCCTCCACTTT.